One and the same sample provided the 19 T cell receptor beta chains below, sequenced in a study of beta chain features in type 1 diabetes (dated by TCRdb to 2016 to 2019). Paper-wide results and their limitations: Type 1 diabetes patients showed a moderate but significant shortening of TCRB CDR3 length in all four CD4+ subsets.

Receptor libraries were prepared by the immunoSEQ multiplex PCR assay. All of the isolated RNA was reverse transcribed with the High Capacity cDNA Reverse Transcription Kit, so expressed TCRB transcripts were sequenced. TCRdb limited this immuneACCESS table to in-frame rearrangements with V and J called. A share of clones is missing; checked studies link under half to unresolved V genes, and the rest is unexplained. The sample table records roughly 330,000 clones; roughly 13% of these occur just once. 0.015% of the sample is held by the ten biggest clonotypes. Antigens for these TCRs are unknown. The sequencing input was naive CD4+ T cells from blood. According to the study, the label for this sample's cell subset or site signals: true naive CD4+ T cells. Every receptor here comes from a woman aged 18-29 years with type 1 diabetes.

The chain couples TRBV7-2 to TRBJ2-1; a weak D match, TRBD1 (6 bases). Germline CDR1 and CDR2: SGHTA and FQGNSA. Trimming left V 2 bases short and J 10 bases short, with 18 bases between. The CDR3 is 15 residues long. CDR3 DNA: TGTGCCAGCAGCTTAACCGGGACCCAAAGGGGGGAGCAGTTCTTC. Protein sequence: CASSLTGTQRGEQFF. Together with reference TRBV7-2 and TRBJ2-1, the CDR3 gives the full variable domain: GAGVSQSPSNKVTEKGKDVELRCDPISGHTALYWYRQSLGQGLEFLIYFQGNSAPDKSGLPSDRFSAERTGGSVSTLTIQRTQQEDSAVYLCASSLTGTQRGEQFFGPGTRLTVL.

V is TRBV4-1 and J is TRBJ1-2; D remains unclear. The CDR3 has 14 amino acids. CDR1 is MGHRA, CDR2 YSYEKL, per germline. The ends were cut back, 3 bases at V and 4 bases at J, with 12 bases in the middle. The CDR3 spells CASSQPGSFYGYTF. CDR3 bases: TGCGCCAGCAGCCAGCCGGGATCCTTCTATGGCTACACCTTC.

V usage is TRBV7-9 and J usage is TRBJ2-3, with 9 bases aligning to TRBD2. Germline V lookup: CDR1 SEHNR, CDR2 FQNEAQ (reference sequence). With 4 bases clipped from V and 6 bases from J, the junction kept 8 bases outside the gene matches. The CDR3 is 15 residues long. The CDR3 reads CASSSLAGVADTQYF. The CDR3 DNA sequence: TGTGCCAGCAGCTCCTTAGCGGGAGTGGCCGATACGCAGTATTTT.

Only a few counts were recorded for this clone. This rearrangement joins TRBV7-2 to TRBJ2-5, with D possibly matching TRBD2 (5 bases). V was cut by 4 bases and J by 5 bases, with 17 bases left in between. The CDR3 runs 15 residues. CDR1 SGHTA and CDR2 FQGNSA come from the germline V gene. The CDR3 region has the DNA TGTGCCAGCAGCTCGCTCGGGGAACCTTGGGAGACCCAGTACTTC. This gives the protein CASSSLGEPWETQYF.

About this clone itself: Relative to the germline gene, one junction end is altered; a read error may explain this. Different DNA sequences within this sample yield the same CDR3. The chain uses TRBV20-1 and TRBJ1-1, with D perhaps TRBD1 (5 bases). Germline V gene sequence: CDR1 DFQATT, CDR2 SNEGSKA (reference sequence). This CDR3 has 11 amino acids. CDR3 nucleotide sequence: TGCAGTGCTAGAGAGGACACTGAAGCTTTTTTT. Translation: CSAREDTEAFF.

The V call is TRBV7-9, the J call TRBJ2-5, with TRBD1 matching 8 bases. Germline V gene data show CDR1 as SEHNR and CDR2 as FQNEAQ (reference sequence). This CDR3 has 16 residues. V was clipped by 4 bases and J by 4 bases; unmatched bases: 11. The CDR3 protein is CASSSTYRGIGETQYF. For the CDR3, the DNA is TGTGCCAGCAGCTCGACCTACAGGGGGATTGGAGAGACCCAGTACTTC.

This chain uses TRBV5-4 with TRBJ2-1, with TRBD2 identical over 10 bases. This CDR3 comprises 17 residues. The J segment lost 5 bases and the V segment lost 6 bases, leaving 14 bases of the junction unmatched. Germline V gene data show CDR1 as SGHNT and CDR2 as YYREEE (reference sequence). The CDR3 protein is CASTRGGAGGPNNEQFF. The CDR3 DNA is TGTGCCAGCACCCGAGGGGGAGCGGGAGGGCCCAACAATGAGCAGTTCTTC.

This clone came up a few times. V gene TRBV7-6 combines with J gene TRBJ2-7; TRBD2 is a possible D gene (5 bases). Per germline, CDR1 SGHVS and CDR2 FNYEAQ. The CDR3 has 15 amino acids. V dropped 5 bases and J dropped 3 bases, with 17 bases sitting between them. The CDR3 sequence: CASSPAGPPYYEQYV. The CDR3 nucleotides read TGTGCCAGCAGCCCTGCGGGCCCTCCATACTACGAGCAGTACGTC.

This clone occurred a few times. The rearrangement joins TRBV29-1 to TRBJ1-1, with unresolved D. Germline lookup yields CDR1 SQVTM and CDR2 ANQGSEA. CDR3 length: 12 residues. Trimming shortened V by 5 bases and J by 1 base, and 8 bases separated the two germline ends. The CDR3 DNA sequence: TGCAGCGTTATAGGAGGGAACACTGAAGCTTTCTTT. Its translation is CSVIGGNTEAFF.

Only a few counts were recorded for this clone. The gene calls are TRBV30 and TRBJ2-5; 15 nucleotides match TRBD2. There are 15 residues in the CDR3. The trim removed 7 bases at V and 0 bases at J, leaving 3 bases unmatched. From germline, CDR1 is GTSNPN and CDR2 SVGIG (reference sequence). CDR3 coding DNA: TGTGCCTCTGGGACTAGCGGGGGGTACCAAGAGACCCAGTACTTC. It yields the protein CASGTSGGYQETQYF.

The V gene is TRBV4-3, the J gene TRBJ2-3, with 10 bases identical to TRBD2. Germline CDR1 LGHNA, CDR2 YSLEER. After removal of 0 bases from V and 1 base from J, the junction contained 4 bases not matched to a gene. CDR3 size: 17 residues. The CDR3 DNA follows: TGCGCCAGCAGCCAAGAAGGAGCGGGGGGGGGCACAGATACGCAGTATTTT. This sequence encodes CASSQEGAGGGTDTQYF.

The J gene is TRBJ2-2, the V gene TRBV5-6, with TRBD2 matching over 7 bases. Germline CDR1 is SGHDT and CDR2 is YYEEEE. CDR3 length equals 13 residues. Trimming removed 4 bases from V and 6 bases from J; junction bases left unmatched: 3. CDR3 sequence (DNA): TGTGCCAGCAGCCTGGGGGGGGCCGGGGAGCTGTTTTTT. As protein: CASSLGGAGELFF.

This clone was recorded a few times. J is TRBJ2-7 and V is TRBV27, with 14 bases aligning to TRBD2. The V and J ends lost 2 bases and 4 bases, in that order; junction bases with no gene match: 10. Germline-derived CDR1 and CDR2 are MNHEY and SMNVEV (reference sequence). CDR3 size: 18 residues. CDR3 region: CASSLRRLAGGPRYEQYF. The CDR3 coding sequence is TGTGCCAGCAGTTTACGGCGACTAGCGGGAGGGCCGAGGTACGAGCAGTACTTC.

The rearrangement joins TRBV7-2 to TRBJ1-1; tentative D call: TRBD1 (5 bases). CDR1 SGHTA and CDR2 FQGNSA come from the germline V gene. The CDR3 is 14 residues long. With 0 bases removed from V and 8 bases from J, the gap between germline ends came to 13 bases. CDR3 DNA sequence: TGTGCCAGCAGCTTAGCGCGGGGCAGTCCAGAAGCTTTCTTT. Translating it yields CASSLARGSPEAFF. Full variable domain (remainder filled in from reference TRBV7-2 and TRBJ1-1): GAGVSQSPSNKVTEKGKDVELRCDPISGHTALYWYRQSLGQGLEFLIYFQGNSAPDKSGLPSDRFSAERTGGSVSTLTIQRTQQEDSAVYLCASSLARGSPEAFFGQGTRLTVV.

This chain connects TRBV19 to TRBJ1-2; D unresolved. The V gene lost 7 bases and the J gene lost 2 bases, with 5 bases spanning the gap. CDR3 size: 11 residues. Germline V CDR1 and CDR2: LNHDA, SQIVND (reference sequence). CDR3 residues: CASTTNYGYTF. The CDR3 region has the DNA TGTGCCAGTACCACAAACTATGGCTACACCTTC.

The table lists this clone with a few counts. The chain joins TRBV14 to TRBJ2-3; 9 bases match TRBD2. The trim removed 6 bases at V and 6 bases at J, leaving 7 bases unmatched. CDR1 and CDR2 from the germline V gene are SGHDN and FVKESK. CDR3 length: 14 amino acids. This chain's CDR3 is CASSIAGVKDTQYF. DNA for the CDR3: TGTGCCAGCAGTATAGCGGGAGTAAAGGATACGCAGTATTTT.

This clone showed up just a few times. The V and J genes are TRBV7-9 and TRBJ2-2, with 7 nucleotides matching TRBD1. CDR1 is SEHNR, CDR2 FQNEAQ, per germline (reference sequence). Trimming took 5 bases from V and 3 from J; bases not matched to a gene: 15. The CDR3 loop spans 18 amino acids. CDR3 sequence reads: CASSLNIAQGIDTGELFF. The DNA for the CDR3 is TGTGCCAGCAGCCTCAACATCGCACAGGGGATCGACACCGGGGAGCTGTTTTTT.

The chain employs TRBV5-1 and TRBJ1-5; TRBD1 aligns across 8 bases. Germline values: CDR1 SGHRS, CDR2 YFSETQ. V was pared by 4 bases and J by 7 bases, with 4 bases of the junction left unmatched. CDR3 size: 13 residues. CDR3 residues: CASSVNRGQPQHF. CDR3 sequence (DNA): TGCGCCAGCAGCGTGAACAGGGGGCAGCCCCAGCATTTT.

This chain connects TRBV18 to TRBJ1-5, with D perhaps TRBD1 (5 bases). The CDR3 has 13 amino acids. In germline, CDR1 is KGHSH, CDR2 LQKENI. Trimming removed 2 bases from V and 7 bases from J, with 9 bases in between. CDR3: CASSPGAWQPQHF. The CDR3 coding sequence is TGTGCCAGCTCACCAGGGGCTTGGCAGCCCCAGCATTTT.